Below, one T cell receptor (beta chain) is given with its context. The germline CDR1 and CDR2 sequences are SEHNR and FQNEAQ (reference sequence). The CDR3 is made up of 17 amino acids. The trim removed 3 bases at V and 0 bases at J, leaving 10 bases unmatched. Specified time point: newly diagnosed GD, antithyroid drugs for less than 3 months. PBMC RNA served as the TCR library source. Staff took roughly 9 milliliters of peripheral blood and put it into EDTA tubes. This entry is derived from a study of regulatory T cells in long-lasting Graves disease. Researchers made TCR beta libraries by using iRepertoire HTBI primers and running Arm-PCR on CDR3 regions. Via MiXCR, TCRdb re-called the multiplex PCR reads, giving one row per CDR3 protein. The sample comprises roughly 500,000 distinct CDR3 sequences, roughly 13% of which are singletons, and 8% to 10% rests with the top ten. These same records also appear under a second study, on T cells in Graves' hyperthyroidism and ophthalmopathy. That paper adds: HTBI primers drove first-round RT-PCR of the TCR CDR3.

The input for sequencing was peripheral blood mononuclear cells (PBMCs), taken at new diagnosis, from a patient treated with antithyroid drugs. The chain has TRBV7-9 and TRBJ2-5; 7 bases map to TRBD1. This clonotype was sampled from a man aged 25 to 40 with Graves disease. The CDR3: CASSFSLGGRHQETQYF. In DNA, the CDR3 is TGTGCCAGCAGCTTTTCCTTAGGGGGCAGGCACCAAGAGACCCAGTACTTC.